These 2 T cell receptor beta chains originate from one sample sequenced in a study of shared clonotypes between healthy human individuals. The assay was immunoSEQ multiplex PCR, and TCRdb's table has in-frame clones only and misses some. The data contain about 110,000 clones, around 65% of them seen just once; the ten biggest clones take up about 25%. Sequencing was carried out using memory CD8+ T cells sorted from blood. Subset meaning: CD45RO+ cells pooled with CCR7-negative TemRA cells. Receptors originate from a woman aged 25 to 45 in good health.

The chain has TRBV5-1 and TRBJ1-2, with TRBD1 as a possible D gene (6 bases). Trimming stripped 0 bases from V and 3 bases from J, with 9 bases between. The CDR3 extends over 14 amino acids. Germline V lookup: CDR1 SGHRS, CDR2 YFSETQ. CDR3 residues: CASSLEGGDYGYTF. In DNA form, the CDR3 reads TGCGCCAGCAGCTTGGAAGGGGGTGACTATGGCTACACCTTC.

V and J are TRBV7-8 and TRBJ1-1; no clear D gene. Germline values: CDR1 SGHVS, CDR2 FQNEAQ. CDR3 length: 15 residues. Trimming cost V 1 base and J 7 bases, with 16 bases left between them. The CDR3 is CASSLVSGSGHEAFF. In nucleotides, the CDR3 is TGTGCCAGCAGCTTAGTAAGTGGAAGTGGGCATGAAGCTTTCTTT.